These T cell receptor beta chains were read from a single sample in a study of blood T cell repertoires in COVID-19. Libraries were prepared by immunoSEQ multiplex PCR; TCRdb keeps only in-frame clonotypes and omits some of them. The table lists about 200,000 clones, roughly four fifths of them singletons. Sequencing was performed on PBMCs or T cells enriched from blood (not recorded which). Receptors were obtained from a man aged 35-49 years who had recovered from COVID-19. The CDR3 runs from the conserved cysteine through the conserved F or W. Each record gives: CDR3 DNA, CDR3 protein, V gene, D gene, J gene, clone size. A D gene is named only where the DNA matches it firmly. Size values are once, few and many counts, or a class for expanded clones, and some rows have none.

cdr3_nt: TGTGCCAGCAGTGTTCGTGGGACAGCGAATTCACCCCTCCACTTT
cdr3_aa: CASSVRGTANSPLHF
v_call: TRBV2
d_call: TRBD1
j_call: TRBJ1-6
clone_size: -

cdr3_nt: TGCGCCAGCATTCCGACGGGTCTCCATTCACCCCTCCACTTT
cdr3_aa: CASIPTGLHSPLHF
v_call: TRBV10-2
d_call: -
j_call: TRBJ1-6
clone_size: -

cdr3_nt: TGTGCCAGCAGCCCAGGGGGCAGGACTGAAGCTTTCTTT
cdr3_aa: CASSPGGRTEAFF
v_call: TRBV5-6
d_call: TRBD1
j_call: TRBJ1-1
clone_size: -

cdr3_nt: TGTGCCAGCAGCCCCCACCAGGGGATAGGAACTGAAGCTTTCTTT
cdr3_aa: CASSPHQGIGTEAFF
v_call: TRBV3-1/TRBV3-2
d_call: -
j_call: TRBJ1-1
clone_size: -

cdr3_nt: TGTGCCAGCCGCCGATCCGACAGGTACACTGAAGCTTTCTTT
cdr3_aa: CASRRSDRYTEAFF
v_call: TRBV27
d_call: -
j_call: TRBJ1-1
clone_size: -

cdr3_nt: TGTGCCAGCAGTTTCCAGGGGGCGTACACTGAAGCTTTCTTT
cdr3_aa: CASSFQGAYTEAFF
v_call: TRBV4-2
d_call: TRBD1
j_call: TRBJ1-1
clone_size: -

cdr3_nt: TGTGCCGGCAGTGAAGGGGGAGGATTAGAGACCCAGTACTTC
cdr3_aa: CAGSEGGGLETQYF
v_call: TRBV6-1
d_call: -
j_call: TRBJ2-5
clone_size: -

cdr3_nt: TGTGCCAGCAGTTATAAGAGGGCCACTGAAGCTTTCTTT
cdr3_aa: CASSYKRATEAFF
v_call: TRBV27
d_call: -
j_call: TRBJ1-1
clone_size: -

cdr3_nt: TGCGCCAGCAGCTTGGCTTTATCGTCTTACGAGCAGTACTTC
cdr3_aa: CASSLALSSYEQYF
v_call: TRBV5-1
d_call: -
j_call: TRBJ2-7
clone_size: -

cdr3_nt: TGTGCCAGCAGCTTTAATAGCGGGCGCGAGACCCAGTACTTC
cdr3_aa: CASSFNSGRETQYF
v_call: TRBV7-2
d_call: TRBD2
j_call: TRBJ2-5
clone_size: -

cdr3_nt: TGTGCCAGCAGTTACTCGCCAGTCTATGGCTACACCTTC
cdr3_aa: CASSYSPVYGYTF
v_call: TRBV6-5
d_call: -
j_call: TRBJ1-2
clone_size: -

cdr3_nt: TGTGCCAGCAGTCGGACAGAAGAGACCCAGTACTTC
cdr3_aa: CASSRTEETQYF
v_call: TRBV7-9
d_call: -
j_call: TRBJ2-5
clone_size: once

cdr3_nt: TGCAGCGTTGTGGCAGGACAAAATCAGCCCCAGCATTTT
cdr3_aa: CSVVAGQNQPQHF
v_call: TRBV29-1
d_call: -
j_call: TRBJ1-5
clone_size: -

cdr3_nt: TGTGCCACCAGTAGGGAGGGCTACGAGCAGTACTTC
cdr3_aa: CATSREGYEQYF
v_call: TRBV24-1
d_call: TRBD2
j_call: TRBJ2-7
clone_size: -

cdr3_nt: TGTGCCAGCAGCTTACGACAGGATGGCTACACCTTC
cdr3_aa: CASSLRQDGYTF
v_call: TRBV11-2
d_call: -
j_call: TRBJ1-2
clone_size: -

cdr3_nt: TGCGCCAGCAGCGTATATCCGGGACTCCGCACAGATACGCAGTATTTT
cdr3_aa: CASSVYPGLRTDTQYF
v_call: TRBV5-1
d_call: -
j_call: TRBJ2-3
clone_size: -

cdr3_nt: TGCGCCAGCAGCTCAAGCATGGAGCGGGCTACGCAGTATTTT
cdr3_aa: CASSSSMERATQYF
v_call: TRBV5-1
d_call: -
j_call: TRBJ2-3
clone_size: -

cdr3_nt: TGTGCCAGCAGCTTGGAGGTAGCGATCTCCTACAATGAGCAGTTCTTC
cdr3_aa: CASSLEVAISYNEQFF
v_call: TRBV5-4
d_call: -
j_call: TRBJ2-1
clone_size: -

cdr3_nt: TGTGCCACCAGCAGAGATCAGGCAGGGGCTTTCTTT
cdr3_aa: CATSRDQAGAFF
v_call: TRBV15
d_call: -
j_call: TRBJ1-1
clone_size: -

cdr3_nt: TGTGCCAGCAGTTCCTGGGGACTAGCGGCCTACAATGAGCAGTTCTTC
cdr3_aa: CASSSWGLAAYNEQFF
v_call: TRBV27
d_call: TRBD2
j_call: TRBJ2-1
clone_size: -

cdr3_nt: TGTGCCAGCCGCCCGATGGAGGCTTCCCGGGAATGGAACACTGAAGCTTTCTTT
cdr3_aa: CASRPMEASREWNTEAFF
v_call: TRBV7-8
d_call: -
j_call: TRBJ1-1
clone_size: -

cdr3_nt: TGTGCCAGCAGTTGGCGGCGGGACACAGATACGCAGTATTTT
cdr3_aa: CASSWRRDTDTQYF
v_call: TRBV6-5
d_call: -
j_call: TRBJ2-3
clone_size: -

cdr3_nt: TGTGCCAGCAGCTCCCGCCCAAGTACAACCGACTGGCTCTATGAGCAGTTCTTC
cdr3_aa: CASSSRPSTTDWLYEQFF
v_call: TRBV7-2
d_call: -
j_call: TRBJ2-1
clone_size: -

cdr3_nt: TGTGCCAGCAGTACAGGGTTCGGAAACACCATATATTTT
cdr3_aa: CASSTGFGNTIYF
v_call: TRBV2
d_call: -
j_call: TRBJ1-3
clone_size: -

cdr3_nt: TGTGCCAGCAGCTCGACTAGCGGGAGGGTGGGTGAGCAGTTCTTC
cdr3_aa: CASSSTSGRVGEQFF
v_call: TRBV11-2
d_call: TRBD2
j_call: TRBJ2-1
clone_size: -

cdr3_nt: TGTGCCAGCTCGGCCGGGACTAGACCTCCAACTAGCACAGATACGCAGTATTTT
cdr3_aa: CASSAGTRPPTSTDTQYF
v_call: TRBV18
d_call: TRBD2
j_call: TRBJ2-3
clone_size: once

cdr3_nt: TGTGCCAGCAGTGCTTTACTAGCGGGAGGGCCAGAGACCCAGTACTTC
cdr3_aa: CASSALLAGGPETQYF
v_call: TRBV27
d_call: TRBD2
j_call: TRBJ2-5
clone_size: -

cdr3_nt: TGTGCCAGCAGCCTCAACACAGGGGGCGCCGAAAAACTGTTTTTT
cdr3_aa: CASSLNTGGAEKLFF
v_call: TRBV7-2
d_call: TRBD1
j_call: TRBJ1-4
clone_size: few

cdr3_nt: TGTGCCGCAGCTAGCGGTAAGGGGGGAGAGACCCAGTACTTC
cdr3_aa: CAAASGKGGETQYF
v_call: TRBV24-1
d_call: -
j_call: TRBJ2-5
clone_size: once

cdr3_nt: TGTGCCACCGACGGTGGGAGAGGTACCGGGGAGCTGTTTTTT
cdr3_aa: CATDGGRGTGELFF
v_call: TRBV24-1
d_call: -
j_call: TRBJ2-2
clone_size: -

cdr3_nt: TGTGCCAGCAGCTTAGGGGGAGCTAACTATGGCTACACCTTC
cdr3_aa: CASSLGGANYGYTF
v_call: TRBV5-4
d_call: -
j_call: TRBJ1-2
clone_size: few

cdr3_nt: TGTGCCAGCAGCGGTGCAAGGGGCCTGTATGGCTACACCTTC
cdr3_aa: CASSGARGLYGYTF
v_call: TRBV9
d_call: -
j_call: TRBJ1-2
clone_size: -

cdr3_nt: TGCAGCGTTGACCCGGGACTAGCGGGATATGATGAGCAGTTCTTC
cdr3_aa: CSVDPGLAGYDEQFF
v_call: TRBV29-1
d_call: TRBD2
j_call: TRBJ2-1
clone_size: -

cdr3_nt: TGTGCCAGCAGTCAGCCAGGGGGTACAGATACGCAGTATTTT
cdr3_aa: CASSQPGGTDTQYF
v_call: TRBV25-1
d_call: TRBD1
j_call: TRBJ2-3
clone_size: -

cdr3_nt: TGTGCCAGCAGCGTACCCCCAGGGGGCAATGAAGCTTTCTTT
cdr3_aa: CASSVPPGGNEAFF
v_call: TRBV7-9
d_call: TRBD1
j_call: TRBJ1-1
clone_size: -